This is a list of T cell receptor beta chains from one sample in a study of a mutant IDH1 vaccine in newly diagnosed glioma. Profiling relied on immunoSEQ multiplex PCR, and the TCRdb table lists in-frame clones only, not all of them. The sample has tens of thousands of clones, around 85% seen once. What these receptors recognize is not known. The sequencing used PBMCs, collected from a glioma patient whose treatment included an IDH1 peptide vaccine. These receptors were collected from a young woman with glioma. Some clones in this sample may be carry-over from other donors' samples. Each CDR3 is given with its conserved first and last residue. The D gene is left open where the match is weak.

d_call	v_call	j_call	cdr3_nt	cdr3_aa
.	TRBV11-3	TRBJ2-3	TGTGCCAGCAGCTTTGGGGGGAGACAAACAGATACGCAGTATTTT	CASSFGGRQTDTQYF
TRBD2	TRBV30	TRBJ2-3	TGTGCCTGGAACGAAGGACTAGCGGGAGATAAAGATACGCAGTATTTT	CAWNEGLAGDKDTQYF
.	TRBV2	TRBJ2-5	TGTGCCAGCAGTGTCTGGATACAAGAGACCCAGTACTTC	CASSVWIQETQYF
.	TRBV27	TRBJ2-5	TGTGCCAGCAGTTTGGTCCCCTGGGAGGTCTCGAACTTC	CASSLVPWEVSNF
TRBD1	TRBV18	TRBJ1-1	TGTGCCAGCTCACCATCGACAGGGGGCAACACTGAAGCTTTCTTT	CASSPSTGGNTEAFF
.	TRBV4-1	TRBJ2-2	TGCGCCAGCAGCCAAGATCCCCGCGGGCAAATGCCGAACACCGGGGAGCTGTTTTTT	CASSQDPRGQMPNTGELFF
.	TRBV6-5	TRBJ1-2	TGTGCCAGCAGTTACTCGAGGGTAGGGGGTGGCTACACCTTC	CASSYSRVGGGYTF
TRBD2	TRBV28	TRBJ2-7	TGTGCCAGCAGTTTAAGACTAGCGGGAGGGTACGAGCAGTACTTC	CASSLRLAGGYEQYF
.	TRBV12-5	TRBJ1-5	TGTGCTAGTGGTTTGGAGGTGGGGGTTGGCGGTCAGCCCCAGCATTTT	CASGLEVGVGGQPQHF
TRBD1	TRBV19	TRBJ2-7	TGTGCCAGTAGCCAGGGGGCGGGGTACGAGCAGTACTTC	CASSQGAGYEQYF
TRBD2	TRBV14	TRBJ2-1	TGTGCCAGCAGCCTCGGGGAGGGCCCTTACAATGAGCAGTTCTTC	CASSLGEGPYNEQFF
TRBD2	TRBV7-9	TRBJ2-2	TGTGCCAGCAGACGTAGCGGGAGAGACACCGGGGAGCTGTTTTTT	CASRRSGRDTGELFF
.	TRBV2	TRBJ2-7	TGTGCCAGCAGTGAAGCTAGGGACCAGAGGAAGCAGTACTTC	CASSEARDQRKQYF
TRBD1	TRBV6-5	TRBJ1-2	TGTGCCAGCAGCAGGTACAGGGGAAGTGACTATGGCTACACCTTC	CASSRYRGSDYGYTF
.	TRBV19	TRBJ2-3	TGTGCCAGTAGTTTGGGCCAGGGTCCCGATACGCAGTATTTT	CASSLGQGPDTQYF
.	TRBV5-1	TRBJ1-2	TGCGCCAGCAGTCCCCACGGGGCCCGTCAAAACTTCGCCGTTGGCTACACCTTC	CASSPHGARQNFAVGYTF